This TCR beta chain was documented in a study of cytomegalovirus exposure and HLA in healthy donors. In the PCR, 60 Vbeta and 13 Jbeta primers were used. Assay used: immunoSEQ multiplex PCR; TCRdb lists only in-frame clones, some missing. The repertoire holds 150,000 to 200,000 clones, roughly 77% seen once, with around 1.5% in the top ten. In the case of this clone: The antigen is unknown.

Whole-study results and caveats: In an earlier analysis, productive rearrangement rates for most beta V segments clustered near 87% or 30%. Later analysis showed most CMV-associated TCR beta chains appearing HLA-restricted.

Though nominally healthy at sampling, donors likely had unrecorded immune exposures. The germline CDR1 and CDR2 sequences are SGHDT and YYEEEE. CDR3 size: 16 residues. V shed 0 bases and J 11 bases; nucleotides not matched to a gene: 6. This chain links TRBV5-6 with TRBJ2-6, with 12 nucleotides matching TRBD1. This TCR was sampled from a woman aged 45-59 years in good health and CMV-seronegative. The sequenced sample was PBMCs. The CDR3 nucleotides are TGTGCCAGCAGCTTGGGAATGGGACAGGGGGCGCACGTCCTGACTTTC. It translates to CASSLGMGQGAHVLTF.